These 21 T cell receptor beta chains originate from one sample sequenced in a study of shared clonotypes between healthy human individuals. The protocol was immunoSEQ multiplex PCR, while the TCRdb copy is restricted to in-frame clones and leaves out a portion. The repertoire includes 800,000 to 1,200,000 clones, 70% to 80% of them detected once, and 0.4% to 0.55% sits in the top ten. The sample consisted of memory CD4+ T cells from PBMCs. Subset specified: CD45RA-negative fraction. The receptors shown here come from a young man in good health. Some clones in this sample may be carry-over from other donors' samples.

The genes are TRBV19 and TRBJ2-1, with D possibly being TRBD2 (5 bases). Trimming left V 0 bases short and J 10 bases short, with 13 bases between. The germline CDR1 and CDR2 sequences are LNHDA and SQIVND (reference sequence). This CDR3 region has 14 residues. CDR3 sequence reads: CASSIDTLAGEQFF. Written as DNA, the CDR3 is TGTGCCAGTAGTATAGATACCCTAGCAGGAGAGCAGTTCTTC.

The rearrangement joins TRBV19 to TRBJ1-6; D is possibly TRBD1 (6 bases). V lost 3 bases and J lost 8, with 11 bases in between. Germline V lookup: CDR1 LNHDA, CDR2 SQIVND (reference sequence). The CDR3 is made up of 14 amino acids. The CDR3 coding sequence is TGTGCCAGTAGTATTACCGGGGGCGATTCACCCCTCCACTTT. It specifies CASSITGGDSPLHF. Supplemented by reference TRBV19 and TRBJ1-6, the full variable domain reads DGGITQSPKYLFRKEGQNVTLSCEQNLNHDAMYWYRQDPGQGLRLIYYSQIVNDFQKGDIAEGYSVSREKKESFPLTVTSAQKNPTAFYLCASSITGGDSPLHFGNGTRLTVT.

This chain joins TRBV18 and TRBJ2-2, with D possibly TRBD2 on 5 matching bases. The CDR3 runs 16 residues. CDR1 is KGHSH, CDR2 LQKENI, per germline. The ends were cut back, 6 bases at V and 6 bases at J, with 20 bases in the middle. The CDR3 bases are TGTGCCAGCTCGCCGACGGGAACTAAACGAGCCGGGGAGCTGTTTTTT. Translation: CASSPTGTKRAGELFF.

J is TRBJ2-3 and V is TRBV9, with 11 bases matching TRBD1. The V and J ends lost 4 bases and 5 bases, in that order; junction bases with no gene match: 9. Per the germline V gene, CDR1 is SGDLS and CDR2 is YYNGEE. This CDR3 comprises 16 residues. The CDR3, as DNA: TGTGCCAGCAGCCGAGGGGGACAGGGGGTTTTAGATACGCAGTATTTT. This encodes CASSRGGQGVLDTQYF.

Of note for this clone: A read error is possible here, since a much larger clone lies one base away. The chain joins TRBV6-4 to TRBJ1-2; D uncertain. The CDR3 contains 11 residues. V was shortened by 4 bases and J by 2 bases, with 2 bases between the two germline ends. Germline V gene sequence: CDR1 MRHNA, CDR2 SNTAGT. DNA of the CDR3: TGTGCCAGCAGTGGGAACTATGGCTACACCTTC. It specifies CASSGNYGYTF.

The rearrangement joins TRBV19 to TRBJ1-2, with no clear D. CDR1 is LNHDA, CDR2 SQIVND, per germline (reference sequence). The CDR3 extends over 15 amino acids. Trimming cost V 5 bases and J 2 bases, with 15 bases left between them. The CDR3 DNA is TGTGCCAGTAGTTCAGCCGGGTTTGTCAACTATGGCTACACCTTC. Translated: CASSSAGFVNYGYTF.

This chain uses TRBV28 with TRBJ2-1; D gene uncertain. Germline-derived CDR1 and CDR2 are MDHEN and SYDVKM. CDR3 length: 13 amino acids. The V and J ends lost 7 bases and 2 bases respectively, with 9 bases between them. CDR3 coding DNA: TGTGCCAGCACCACGACGACCTACAATGAGCAGTTCTTC. It translates to CASTTTTYNEQFF. The full variable domain, in which reference TRBV28 and TRBJ2-1 provide the parts outside the CDR3, is DVKVTQSSRYLVKRTGEKVFLECVQDMDHENMFWYRQDPGLGLRLIYFSYDVKMKEKGDIPEGYSVSREKKERFSLILESASTNQTSMYLCASTTTTYNEQFFGPGTRLTVL.

This clone appeared a few times. The chain links TRBV25-1 to TRBJ1-1; 7 positions agree with TRBD1. V lost 3 bases, J lost 1 base, and 5 bases stayed unmatched. The CDR3 contains 15 residues. In germline, CDR1 is MGHDK, CDR2 SYGVNS. The DNA of the CDR3 is TGTGCCAGCAGTGACCTCAGGACAGGGAACACTGAAGCTTTCTTT. Translated, it gives CASSDLRTGNTEAFF.

This clone was observed once. The V gene is TRBV6-6, the J gene TRBJ1-1; no clear D. V dropped 7 bases and J dropped 11 bases, with 20 bases sitting between them. CDR3 length equals 13 residues. Germline CDR1 MNHNY, CDR2 SVGAGI (reference sequence). CDR3 loop: CASTYMEGFGAFF. The CDR3 nucleotides are TGTGCCAGCACCTATATGGAGGGCTTTGGGGCTTTCTTT.

This chain uses TRBV11-2 with TRBJ2-2; D is perhaps TRBD2 (5 bases). V lost 5 bases to trimming and J lost 5 bases, with 9 bases between them. CDR1 is SGHAT, CDR2 FQNNGV, per germline. The CDR3 is made up of 13 amino acids. This CDR3 reads CASSRTPTGELFF. The CDR3 DNA reads as TGTGCCAGCAGCCGGACTCCTACCGGGGAGCTGTTTTTT.

This clone was recorded once. The chain has TRBV5-1 and TRBJ1-4; tentatively, D is TRBD1 (6 bases). In germline, CDR1 is SGHRS, CDR2 YFSETQ. CDR3 size: 15 residues. Trimming stripped 3 bases from V and 2 bases from J, with 11 bases between. CDR3 sequence: CASSSRGGTNEKLFF. For the CDR3, the DNA is TGCGCCAGCAGCTCGCGGGGGGGCACTAATGAAAAACTGTTTTTT.

CDR3 residues: CASSQPGGDRELFF. As DNA, the CDR3 is TGTGCCAGCAGCCAGCCCGGGGGGGACAGGGAGCTGTTTTTT. The chain has TRBV14 and TRBJ2-2; 8 nucleotides align to TRBD2. The CDR3 totals 14 residues. With 3 bases clipped from V and 9 bases from J, the junction kept 6 bases outside the gene matches. The germline CDR1 and CDR2 sequences are SGHDN and FVKESK.

The chain has TRBV18 and TRBJ2-7; D is perhaps TRBD1 (6 bases). The CDR3 sequence is 15 residues long. The V and J ends lost 6 bases and 0 bases respectively, with 15 bases between them. Germline V gives CDR1 KGHSH, CDR2 LQKENI. The CDR3 here is CASSDRDISSYEQYF. In DNA form, the CDR3 reads TGTGCCAGCTCGGACCGGGACATAAGCTCCTACGAGCAGTACTTC.

This clone showed up just a few times. The chain couples TRBV27 to TRBJ2-7, with TRBD2 matching over 9 bases. Germline CDR1 reads MNHEY; CDR2 reads SMNVEV (reference sequence). This CDR3 spans 13 amino acids. V dropped 8 bases and J dropped 4; count of bases not matched to a gene: 6. The CDR3 DNA reads TGTGCCAGCGCACTAGCGGGCTATTACGAGCAGTACTTC. Translated: CASALAGYYEQYF.

A word on this clone: Relative to the germline gene, one junction end is altered; a read error may explain this. This chain uses TRBV6-5 with TRBJ2-1; D unresolved. The CDR3 is 15 amino acids. Germline CDR1 and CDR2: MNHEY and SVGAGI. CDR3 region: CTSSPQTLSYNEQFF. The CDR3 nucleotides read TGTACCAGCAGTCCTCAGACACTTTCCTACAATGAGCAGTTCTTC.

V is TRBV4-2 and J is TRBJ1-1; TRBD1 aligns across 11 bases. The CDR3 consists of 16 residues. Trimming took 6 bases from V and 6 from J; bases not matched to a gene: 12. Germline CDR1 is LGHNA and CDR2 is YNFKEQ. The CDR3 nucleotides are TGTGCCAGCAGTCAGACCGGGACAGGGGGAGCCTCTGAAGCTTTCTTT. It is translated as CASSQTGTGGASEAFF.

As DNA, the CDR3 is TGCGCCAGCAGCCAAGATGAAGTGACTAATGAAAAACTGTTTTTT. Protein: CASSQDEVTNEKLFF. The rearrangement links TRBV4-1 to TRBJ1-4; no clear D gene. This CDR3 has 15 amino acids. CDR1 and CDR2 from the germline V gene are MGHRA and YSYEKL. V lost 0 bases to trimming and J lost 2 bases, with 7 bases between them.

This clone has only a few counts. The rearrangement links TRBV30 to TRBJ1-1, with 8 bases identical to TRBD1. Trimming cost V 1 base and J 6 bases; bases outside gene matches: 10. The germline V gene has CDR1 GTSNPN and CDR2 SVGIG (reference sequence). This CDR3 contains 15 residues. The CDR3 bases are TGTGCCTGGAGTGCGGATTCAGGGGGCCACGCTGAAGCTTTCTTT. It is translated as CAWSADSGGHAEAFF.

This clone was picked up one time. V is TRBV5-4 and J is TRBJ2-1; 9 positions agree with TRBD2. The CDR3 runs to 15 residues. CDR1 and CDR2 (germline): SGHNT, YYREEE (reference sequence). Trimming removed 0 bases from V and 5 bases from J; junction bases left unmatched: 3. The CDR3 coding sequence is TGTGCCAGCAGCTTGGGACTAGCGGCTGACAATGAGCAGTTCTTC. The encoded protein is CASSLGLAADNEQFF. Complete variable domain (other parts from reference TRBV5-4 and TRBJ2-1): ETGVTQSPTHLIKTRGQQVTLRCSSQSGHNTVSWYQQALGQGPQFIFQYYREEENGRGNFPPRFSGLQFPNYSSELNVNALELDDSALYLCASSLGLAADNEQFFGPGTRLTVL.

The chain uses TRBV5-1 and TRBJ2-3, with 12 positions matching TRBD2. The ends lost 0 bases at V and 8 bases at J; junction bases unmatched: 13. This CDR3 spans 18 amino acids. The germline gives CDR1 SGHRS, CDR2 YFSETQ. This CDR3 reads CASSLDWKLAGGFVTQYF. The CDR3 region has the DNA TGCGCCAGCAGCTTGGACTGGAAGCTAGCGGGAGGGTTTGTTACGCAGTATTTT.

V and J are TRBV20-1 and TRBJ2-1, with D tentatively TRBD2 (6 bases). Germline loops: CDR1 DFQATT, CDR2 SNEGSKA (reference sequence). The CDR3 length is 11 residues. The V end lost 6 bases, the J end lost 7 bases, and 10 bases lay between the germline ends. The CDR3 sequence is CSAIGLNEQFF. As DNA, the CDR3 is TGCAGTGCCATTGGACTAAATGAGCAGTTCTTC.